The rows below give T cell receptor beta chains drawn from one sample of a study of T-cell memory formation after mild COVID-19. MiXCR, applied by TCRdb to the 5' RACE reads, yields one record per CDR3 protein. The sample carries roughly 240,000 distinct CDR3 sequences, roughly 17% recorded once. Input material: PBMCs or a T cell subset sorted from them (not recorded which). These receptors were collected from a man between 18 and 35 years old who had mild COVID-19 (a few samples of this study predate the infection). Cell type and time point are not known. Both conserved end residues are part of each CDR3.

>TRBV5-1
CASSLSVDNEQFF
>TRBV15
CATSVGGDQETQYF
>TRBV12-3/TRBV12-4
CASSLLAVLETQYF
>TRBV12-3/TRBV12-4
CASSLPSNRGIHEQYF
>TRBV6-5
CASSYAVTNTEAFF
>TRBV14
CASSQARRGGYTPTDTQYF
>TRBV6-2/TRBV6-3
CASNGGVEQFF
>TRBV10-3
CAISESVGLAGEETQYF
>TRBV6-5
CASSSQSLTGSPLHF
>TRBV7-3
CASSQGANTEAFF
>TRBV28
CASSWGGGSGELFF
>TRBV28
CASKAGPLDTQYF
>TRBV20-1
CSARALGGGKVAKNIQYF
>TRBV7-2
CASSPALAKNIQYF
>TRBV20-1
CSASGPRAGTDTQYF
>TRBV7-6
CASSPKETQYF
>TRBV20-1
CSAHTRRNYGYTF
>TRBV15
CATSAALAGVGRVTQYF
>TRBV6-2/TRBV6-3
CASSYFLLGQRPRDTQYF
>TRBV18
CASSPQQGKETQYF
>TRBV14
CASSQVPWGNSPLHF
>TRBV25-1
CASSVPTSDSTDTQYF
>TRBV18
CASSPDVLLETQYF
>TRBV20-1
CSAGTHSGGYYNEQFF
>TRBV10-3
CAIRDSGYEQYF
>TRBV5-1
CASSLVGGAGETQYF
>TRBV5-1
CASSLGLDSTDTQYF
>TRBV2
CASSDRQYSNQQFF
>TRBV15
CATSRGSSADTGELFF
>TRBV5-1
CASSLGPRQGAGELFF
>TRBV29-1
CSVDKRGTDIQYF
>TRBV7-2
CASSPDVNYGYTF
>TRBV7-9
CASSLKDLQDTDTQYF
>TRBV7-9
CASSRSGAALFF
>TRBV6-6
CASSYFHRGGTDTQYF
>TRBV4-1
CASSQVPMGQRDIQYF
>TRBV7-9
CASSSPNGQGYNYGYTF
>TRBV5-5
CASSLTTGFHTGELFF
>TRBV5-4
CASSPRSSGAAKNIQYF
>TRBV2
CASTGTGRSYTF
>TRBV3-1
CASRGSATNEKLFF
>TRBV5-4
CASSLATSGQETQYF
>TRBV6-5
CASSYSIGVRGYTF
>TRBV7-8
CASSLERFWQPQHF
>TRBV6-2/TRBV6-3
CASSSIAQGNEQFF
>TRBV7-8
CASSLAPGQSPLHF
>TRBV7-3
CASSSRPGLVYNEQFF
>TRBV7-9
CASSRRVAGENEKLFF
>TRBV7-2
CASSFYGTEKNIQYF
>TRBV29-1
CSVESSGTDTQYF
>TRBV20-1
CSARKAGGEQYF
>TRBV4-3
CASSQDWYRVETQYF
>TRBV7-3
CASSAGGADTQYF
>TRBV4-1
CASSSTAFGYTF
>TRBV25-1
CASSDWTATNEKLFF